This T cell receptor (beta chain) emerged from a study of blood T cell repertoires in COVID-19. Whole-study context: Sites in the United States, Italy and Spain provided acute and convalescent COVID-19 samples. Sample material is recorded as cDNA or gDNA derived from T cells, B-cell-depleted T cells, or PBMCs.

From germline, CDR1 is MDHEN and CDR2 SYDVKM. V was pared by 6 bases and J by 2 bases, with 7 bases of the junction left unmatched. The CDR3 length is 15 residues. How the authors handled the data: Scientists estimated how many nucleated cells there were by amplifying reference gene primers. Some clones are missing from TCRdb's copy, which holds only in-frame ones; the method was immunoSEQ multiplex PCR. V, J and clone size are taken as reported in that table, and D and trimming were inferred from the DNA itself. This sample has 30,000 to 40,000 clones; about 85% occur once, and the top ten carry less than 2%.

Sequenced: peripheral blood. The TCR originated in a man aged 50-59 years with active or convalescent COVID-19. V is TRBV28 and J is TRBJ1-3; 7 bases match TRBD1. CDR3 protein: CASSQDREAGNTIYF. For the CDR3, the DNA is TGTGCCAGCAGCCAAGACAGGGAAGCTGGAAACACCATATATTTT.